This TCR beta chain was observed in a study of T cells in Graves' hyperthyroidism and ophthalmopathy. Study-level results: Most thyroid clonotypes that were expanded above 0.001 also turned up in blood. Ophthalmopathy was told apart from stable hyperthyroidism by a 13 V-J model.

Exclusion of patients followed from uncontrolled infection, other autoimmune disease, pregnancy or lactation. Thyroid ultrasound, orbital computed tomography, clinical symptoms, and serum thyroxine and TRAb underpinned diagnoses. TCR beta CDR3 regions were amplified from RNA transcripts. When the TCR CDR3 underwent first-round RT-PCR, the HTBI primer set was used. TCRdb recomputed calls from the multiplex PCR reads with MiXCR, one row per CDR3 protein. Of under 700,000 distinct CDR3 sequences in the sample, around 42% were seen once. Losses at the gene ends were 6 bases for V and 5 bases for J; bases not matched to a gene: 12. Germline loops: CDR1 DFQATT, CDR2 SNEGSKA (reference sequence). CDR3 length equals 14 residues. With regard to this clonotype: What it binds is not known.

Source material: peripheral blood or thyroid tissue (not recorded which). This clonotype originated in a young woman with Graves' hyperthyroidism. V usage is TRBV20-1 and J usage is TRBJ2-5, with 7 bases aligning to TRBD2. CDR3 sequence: CSAPRWDGGETQYF. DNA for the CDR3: TGCAGTGCCCCCCGATGGGACGGGGGGGAGACCCAGTACTTC.